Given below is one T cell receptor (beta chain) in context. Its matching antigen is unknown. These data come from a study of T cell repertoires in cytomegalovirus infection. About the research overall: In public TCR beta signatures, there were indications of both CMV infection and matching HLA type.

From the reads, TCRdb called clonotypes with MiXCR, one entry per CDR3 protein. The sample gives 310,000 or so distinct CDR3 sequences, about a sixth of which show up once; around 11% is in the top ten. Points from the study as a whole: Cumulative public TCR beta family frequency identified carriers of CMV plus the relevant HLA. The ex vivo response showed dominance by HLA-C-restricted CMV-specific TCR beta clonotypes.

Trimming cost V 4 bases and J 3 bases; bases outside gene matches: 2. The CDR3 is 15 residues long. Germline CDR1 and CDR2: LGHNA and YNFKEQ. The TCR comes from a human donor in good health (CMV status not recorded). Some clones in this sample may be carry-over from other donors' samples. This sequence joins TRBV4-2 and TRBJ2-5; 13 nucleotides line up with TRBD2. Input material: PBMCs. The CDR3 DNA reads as TGTGCCAGCAGCCCGGGGACTAGCGGGGAAGAGACCCAGTACTTC. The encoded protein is CASSPGTSGEETQYF.